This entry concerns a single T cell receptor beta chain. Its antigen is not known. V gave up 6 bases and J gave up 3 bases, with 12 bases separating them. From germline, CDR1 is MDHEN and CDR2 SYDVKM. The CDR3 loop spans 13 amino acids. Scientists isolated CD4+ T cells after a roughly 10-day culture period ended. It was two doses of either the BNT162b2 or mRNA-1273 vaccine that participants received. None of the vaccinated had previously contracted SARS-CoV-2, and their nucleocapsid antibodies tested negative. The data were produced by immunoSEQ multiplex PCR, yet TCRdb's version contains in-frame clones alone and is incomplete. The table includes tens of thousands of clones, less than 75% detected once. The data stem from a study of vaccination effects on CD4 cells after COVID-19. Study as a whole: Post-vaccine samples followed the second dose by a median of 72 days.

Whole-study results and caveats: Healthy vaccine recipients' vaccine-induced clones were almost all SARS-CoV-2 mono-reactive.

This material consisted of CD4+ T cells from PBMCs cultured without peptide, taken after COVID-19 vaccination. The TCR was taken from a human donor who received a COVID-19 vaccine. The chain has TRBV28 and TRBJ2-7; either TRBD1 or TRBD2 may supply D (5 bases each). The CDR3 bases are TGTGCCAGCAGCCTAGCAGGGTACTACGAGCAGTACGTC. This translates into CASSLAGYYEQYV.